These T cell receptor beta chains were read from a single sample in a study of molecular identifiers for immune sequencing clone quantification. One entry per CDR3 protein results from TCRdb running MiXCR on the PCR reads. The table includes hundreds of thousands of distinct CDR3 sequences, around 25% detected once. Sequencing used naive CD8+ T cells from blood, with Jurkat cell RNA spiked in. These receptors were obtained from a human donor in good health. Some libraries in this study had Jurkat cell RNA spiked in. Both conserved end residues are part of each CDR3. Fields, in order: CDR3 protein, CDR3 DNA, J gene, D gene, V gene, clone size. A D gene is named only where the DNA matches it firmly. Clone sizes are given selectively: once, few, many, or a class where the clone is expanded.

cdr3_aa: CASSLGQGADSYTEAFF; cdr3_nt: TGTGCCAGCAGCTTGGGACAGGGGGCCGACTCCTACACTGAAGCTTTCTTT; j_call: TRBJ1-1; d_call: TRBD1; v_call: TRBV5-8; clone_size: -
cdr3_aa: CATRSGTSTYNEQFF; cdr3_nt: TGTGCCACCAGATCCGGGACATCCACCTACAATGAGCAGTTCTTC; j_call: TRBJ2-1; d_call: -; v_call: TRBV24-1; clone_size: many
cdr3_aa: CASSDLVEIYEQYF; cdr3_nt: TGTGCCAGCAGTGATCTTGTGGAGATTTACGAGCAGTACTTC; j_call: TRBJ2-7; d_call: -; v_call: TRBV27; clone_size: -
cdr3_aa: CASSEIWGKGKNIQYF; cdr3_nt: TGTGCCAGCAGTGAAATTTGGGGGAAAGGCAAAAACATTCAGTACTTC; j_call: TRBJ2-4; d_call: -; v_call: TRBV2; clone_size: many
cdr3_aa: CSARDPDDGWSYEQYF; cdr3_nt: TGCAGTGCTAGAGACCCCGACGACGGGTGGTCCTACGAGCAGTACTTC; j_call: TRBJ2-7; d_call: -; v_call: TRBV20-1; clone_size: -
cdr3_aa: CASSSVSVAEQYF; cdr3_nt: TGTGCCAGCAGCTCAGTTAGTGTAGCCGAGCAGTACTTC; j_call: TRBJ2-7; d_call: -; v_call: TRBV7-9; clone_size: few
cdr3_aa: CASSLLRPTWGETQYF; cdr3_nt: TGTGCCAGCAGTTTACTCAGGCCCACTTGGGGAGAGACCCAGTACTTC; j_call: TRBJ2-5; d_call: -; v_call: TRBV28; clone_size: -
cdr3_aa: CASSTNLVGEQFF; cdr3_nt: TGTGCCAGCAGCACGAACCTAGTTGGTGAGCAGTTCTTC; j_call: TRBJ2-1; d_call: -; v_call: TRBV13; clone_size: -
cdr3_aa: CASTYVTVRETGELFF; cdr3_nt: TGTGCCAGCACCTACGTCACCGTCAGGGAAACCGGGGAGCTGTTTTTT; j_call: TRBJ2-2; d_call: -; v_call: TRBV27; clone_size: few
cdr3_aa: CASRGKPRQYF; cdr3_nt: TGTGCCAGCAGGGGCAAACCCCGGCAGTACTTC; j_call: TRBJ2-7; d_call: -; v_call: TRBV6-1; clone_size: -
cdr3_aa: CATSDPTSGIRNEQFF; cdr3_nt: TGTGCCACCAGTGACCCGACTAGCGGGATCAGGAATGAGCAGTTCTTC; j_call: TRBJ2-1; d_call: TRBD2; v_call: TRBV24-1; clone_size: many
cdr3_aa: CASSHLSGGGTDTQYF; cdr3_nt: TGTGCCAGCAGCCATCTTAGCGGTGGGGGCACAGATACGCAGTATTTT; j_call: TRBJ2-3; d_call: -; v_call: TRBV3-1; clone_size: -
cdr3_aa: CASSGGVYEQYF; cdr3_nt: TGTGCCAGCAGTGGGGGTGTCTACGAGCAGTACTTC; j_call: TRBJ2-7; d_call: -; v_call: TRBV6-2/TRBV6-3; clone_size: many
cdr3_aa: CATSRDLAGGKDTQYF; cdr3_nt: TGTGCCACCAGCAGAGATTTGGCGGGAGGGAAGGATACGCAGTATTTT; j_call: TRBJ2-3; d_call: TRBD2; v_call: TRBV15; clone_size: few
cdr3_aa: CATSDTRQTYEQYF; cdr3_nt: TGTGCCACCAGTGATACCAGGCAAACCTACGAGCAGTACTTC; j_call: TRBJ2-7; d_call: -; v_call: TRBV24-1; clone_size: -
cdr3_aa: CASSYSRASDRPTDTQYF; cdr3_nt: TGTGCCAGCAGTTACTCGAGAGCGAGCGACAGGCCCACAGATACGCAGTATTTT; j_call: TRBJ2-3; d_call: -; v_call: TRBV6-2/TRBV6-3; clone_size: few
cdr3_aa: CASSFFSGTSSSDTQYF; cdr3_nt: TGTGCCAGCAGCTTCTTTTCCGGGACCTCCAGTTCCGATACGCAGTATTTT; j_call: TRBJ2-3; d_call: -; v_call: TRBV13; clone_size: many
cdr3_aa: CASSLSASGMNTEAFF; cdr3_nt: TGTGCCAGCAGTTTGTCGGCCAGCGGCATGAACACTGAAGCTTTCTTT; j_call: TRBJ1-1; d_call: -; v_call: TRBV12-3/TRBV12-4; clone_size: few